The clone carrying this TCR beta chain was seen a handful of times. The antigen is undetermined. Described time point: newly diagnosed GD, antithyroid drugs for less than 3 months. PBMC-extracted RNA yielded the TCR library. Investigators prepared the TCR beta libraries by applying iRepertoire HTBI primers and Arm-PCR of CDR3 regions. TCRdb re-called the multiplex PCR reads with MiXCR, one entry per CDR3 protein. The sample holds over 350,000 distinct CDR3 sequences; roughly 15% are singletons and the top ten take around a sixth. This entry comes from a study of regulatory T cells in long-lasting Graves disease. Findings and limits, study-wide: In persistent patients, shared public clonotypes (roughly 2,800) outnumbered those in new patients (almost 1,000). Among samples with persistent disease, TRBV28, TRBJ1-2 and TRBJ2-5 were favored.

Germline CDR1 MDHEN, CDR2 SYDVKM. V was cut by 2 bases and J by 2 bases, with 11 bases left in between. This CDR3 comprises 15 residues. These data also formed part of another study, on T cells in Graves' hyperthyroidism and ophthalmopathy. In that study: Patients were aged 18 to 65, had disease duration under 2 months, and had newly diagnosed hyperthyroidism. Orbital computed tomography, thyroid ultrasound, serum thyroxine and TRAb, and clinical symptoms together informed the diagnoses.

The receptor's source is a woman aged 50 to 60 with Graves disease. Sequencing was performed on peripheral blood mononuclear cells (PBMCs), taken at new diagnosis, from a patient treated with antithyroid drugs. The chain recombines TRBV28 with TRBJ2-3; D is undetermined. The DNA for the CDR3 is TGTGCCAGCAGTTTAGCTAGTGGAATCACAGATACGCAGTATTTT. It codes for CASSLASGITDTQYF.